These 9 T cell receptor beta chains share one sample of origin, sequenced in a study of control samples from healthy donors and cancer patients. TCRdb's copy holds only in-frame clones and misses some; the assay was immunoSEQ multiplex PCR. The sample holds 25,000 to 30,000 clones, 87% seen once. The sequenced sample consisted of PBMCs. These receptor sequences come from a woman aged 35 to 49 with lung cancer.

DNA of the CDR3: TGCGCCAGCAGCTTGGGAAGGGGCGAACACGAGCAGTACTTC. This encodes CASSLGRGEHEQYF. This chain uses TRBV5-1 with TRBJ2-7, with D perhaps matching TRBD1 (5 bases). Trimming cost V 0 bases and J 5 bases, with 12 bases left between them. The V gene's germline CDR1 is SGHRS and CDR2 YFSETQ. The length of the CDR3 is 14 residues.

The chain recombines TRBV30 with TRBJ1-2; no definite D call. Between the trimmed V and J ends, which lost 5 bases and 8 bases, there was a span of 15 bases. CDR3 length: 12 amino acids. Looked up from germline, CDR1 is GTSNPN and CDR2 is SVGIG (reference sequence). For the CDR3, the DNA is TGTGCCTGGGCCCTCCAGTCCGGGGGCTACACCTTC. It is translated as CAWALQSGGYTF. The variable domain in full, completed from reference TRBV30 and TRBJ1-2, reads SQTIHQWPATLVQPVGSPLSLECTVEGTSNPNLYWYRQAAGRGLQLLFYSVGIGQISSEVPQNLSASRPQDRQFILSSKKLLLSDSGFYLCAWALQSGGYTFGSGTRLTVV.

The chain uses TRBV19 and TRBJ2-5; TRBD1 agrees at 9 bases. The germline V gene has CDR1 LNHDA and CDR2 SQIVND (reference sequence). This CDR3 spans 14 amino acids. Unmatched junction bases numbered 6, after V lost 5 bases and J lost 5 bases. The CDR3 here is CASSWGQGWETQYF. The CDR3 bases are TGTGCCAGTAGTTGGGGACAGGGATGGGAGACCCAGTACTTC.

The J gene is TRBJ1-2, the V gene TRBV5-1, with D perhaps matching TRBD1 (5 bases). The germline V gene has CDR1 SGHRS and CDR2 YFSETQ. This CDR3 region has 16 residues. V gave up 0 bases and J gave up 2 bases, with 14 bases separating them. The CDR3: CASSLVGGQNNYGYTF. The CDR3 region has the DNA TGCGCCAGCAGCTTGGTGGGTGGACAAAACAACTATGGCTACACCTTC.

The V gene is TRBV5-1, the J gene TRBJ2-7, with D possibly matching TRBD1 (8 bases). Germline assignment: CDR1 SGHRS and CDR2 YFSETQ. V lost 4 bases, J lost 3 bases, and 20 bases lay in between. This CDR3 is built from 16 residues. The CDR3 DNA is TGCGCCAGCAGCCCTAACAGGGGGGGCCCCCACTACGAGCAGTACTTC. Translation: CASSPNRGGPHYEQYF.

The V and J genes are TRBV15 and TRBJ2-5, with 10 bases identical to TRBD2. V was clipped by 4 bases and J by 5 bases; unmatched bases: 7. The CDR3 has 15 amino acids. CDR1 and CDR2 from the germline V gene are LNHNV and YYDKDF (reference sequence). The CDR3 loop reads CATSTLAGAGETQYF. Written as DNA, the CDR3 is TGTGCCACCAGCACTCTAGCGGGGGCGGGGGAGACCCAGTACTTC.

The chain carries TRBV5-5 and TRBJ2-3, with D tentatively TRBD2 (7 bases). V was pared by 1 base and J by 3 bases, with 12 bases between. The CDR3 has 15 residues. Germline CDR1 reads SGHKS; CDR2 reads YYEKEE (reference sequence). CDR3 sequence: CASSLRGGETDTQYF. The CDR3 DNA reads as TGTGCCAGCAGCTTGAGGGGGGGGGAGACAGATACGCAGTATTTT.

The sample holds a few counts of this clone. This sequence joins TRBV4-1 and TRBJ1-6; D uncertain. Germline CDR1 reads MGHRA; CDR2 reads YSYEKL. The germline V and J ends were trimmed by 2 bases and 5 bases, with 13 bases remaining between them. The CDR3 runs to 16 residues. This CDR3 is CASSQPGGPDNSPLHF. DNA for the CDR3: TGCGCCAGCAGCCAACCAGGAGGACCGGATAATTCACCCCTCCACTTT.

This clone is a singleton in its sample. This chain links TRBV29-1 with TRBJ2-6; the D is unclear. Germline V gene data show CDR1 as SQVTM and CDR2 as ANQGSEA. The CDR3 totals 12 residues. Trimming removed 3 bases from V and 4 bases from J, with 4 bases in between. The CDR3 DNA is TGCAGCGTTGAGGAGGGGGCCAACGTCCTGACTTTC. Residues: CSVEEGANVLTF.